The 26 T cell receptor beta chains reported below all come from one sample, sequenced in a study of regulatory T cells in long-lasting Graves disease. Assembly of TCR beta libraries relied on iRepertoire HTBI primers together with Arm-PCR of CDR3 regions. In TCRdb, the multiplex PCR reads were re-called with MiXCR into one record per CDR3 protein. The profile shows 600,000 to 850,000 distinct CDR3 sequences, about 30% of them singletons. Sample time point: persistent/refractory GD, antithyroid drugs over 5 years with positive TRAb. TCR sequences were obtained from RNA taken from PBMCs. The specimen was peripheral blood mononuclear cells (PBMCs), collected when the disease was refractory, from a patient treated with antithyroid drugs. The receptor set was obtained from a female donor with Graves disease.

This clonotype was counted only a few times. Here the CDR3 DNA reads TGTGCCAGCAGCGTAGGGGCAGCCTCTGAAGCTTTCTTT. Amino acids: CASSVGAASEAFF. The V gene is TRBV9, the J gene TRBJ1-1; no reliable D call. The germline CDR1 and CDR2 sequences are SGDLS and YYNGEE. With 0 bases removed from V and 6 bases from J, the gap between germline ends came to 9 bases. The CDR3 length is 13 residues.

This chain uses TRBV30 with TRBJ1-2; TRBD1 matches 7 bases. The V segment lost 1 base and the J segment 3 bases; nucleotides outside the gene matches: 2. The CDR3 spans 13 residues. The germline V gene has CDR1 GTSNPN and CDR2 SVGIG (reference sequence). CDR3 DNA: TGTGCCTGGAGTGGCAGGGGGGACTATGGCTACACCTTC. Translated, it gives CAWSGRGDYGYTF.

The CDR3 DNA reads TGTGCTAGTGGTTTGGAACTAGCGGGGGACAATGAGCAGTTCTTC. Translating it yields CASGLELAGDNEQFF. The chain employs TRBV12-5 and TRBJ2-1; 11 nucleotides line up with TRBD2. Unmatched junction bases numbered 1, after V lost 1 base and J lost 5 bases. The CDR3 is 15 amino acids. Germline CDR1 LGHNT, CDR2 FRNRAP.

This chain connects TRBV20-1 to TRBJ1-5; D unresolved. Deletions cut 3 bases from V and 5 bases from J, with 14 bases between. This CDR3 is built from 14 residues. CDR1 DFQATT and CDR2 SNEGSKA come from the germline V gene (reference sequence). Here the CDR3 reads CSASGQIGDQPQHF. The CDR3 bases are TGCAGTGCTAGCGGGCAGATCGGAGATCAGCCCCAGCATTTT.

The chain uses TRBV6-5 and TRBJ1-1; TRBD1 matches at 9 bases. The germline V gene encodes CDR1 MNHEY and CDR2 SVGAGI. The CDR3 loop spans 15 amino acids. J lost 4 bases, V lost 2 bases, and 5 bases had no gene match. Here the CDR3 reads CASSYLQDRGTEAFF. For the CDR3, the DNA is TGTGCCAGCAGTTACCTACAGGACAGGGGCACTGAAGCTTTCTTT.

This clonotype was observed a handful of times. A junction end diverges from the germline sequence, so it may reflect a read error. V and J are TRBV20-1 and TRBJ1-1, with 7 nucleotides matching TRBD1. Germline V gene lookup returns CDR1 DFQATT and CDR2 SNEGSKA (reference sequence). The CDR3 totals 14 residues. CDR3 loop: CSANRGILNTEAFF. The DNA for the CDR3 is TGCAGTGCAAACAGGGGCATATTGAATACTGAAGCTTTCTTT.

This clonotype was detected ten times or more. The chain joins TRBV20-1 to TRBJ2-5, with D possibly being TRBD1 (6 bases). The germline V gene encodes CDR1 DFQATT and CDR2 SNEGSKA (reference sequence). The CDR3 contains 14 residues. Trimming took 1 base from V and 2 from J, leaving 11 bases between them. The CDR3 nucleotides are TGCAGTGCTAGAGGGGACAATAGACAAGAGACCCAGTACTTC. It specifies CSARGDNRQETQYF.

This CDR3 reads CASGFVRETQYF. CDR3 DNA sequence: TGTGCCAGCGGGTTTGTGAGAGAGACCCAGTACTTC. The chain couples TRBV6-2 or TRBV6-3 to TRBJ2-5; D is unclear. Germline CDR1 MNHEY, CDR2 SVGEGT. This CDR3 is 12 amino acids long. V dropped 8 bases and J dropped 4 bases, with 11 bases sitting between them.

This clonotype was counted a single time. V and J are TRBV5-5 and TRBJ1-1; D is possibly TRBD1 (6 bases). Trimming took off 6 bases at V and 5 bases at J, with 20 bases between the two ends. This CDR3 comprises 15 residues. CDR1 is SGHKS and CDR2 is YYEKEE in the germline V gene (reference sequence). For the CDR3, the DNA is TGTGCCAGCACCCGAGGGGGGGGGGCGTTTACTGAAGCTTTCTTT. This encodes CASTRGGGAFTEAFF.

This clonotype was seen a few times. The J gene is TRBJ1-2, the V gene TRBV29-1; D is uncertain. V was trimmed by 4 bases and J by 1 base, leaving 13 bases between them. Germline values: CDR1 SQVTM, CDR2 ANQGSEA. The CDR3 runs to 14 residues. The chain's CDR3 is CSVGLSPSNYGYTF. The DNA for the CDR3 is TGCAGCGTTGGTTTATCCCCAAGTAACTATGGCTACACCTTC.

The chain links TRBV7-9 to TRBJ2-2; a possible D gene is TRBD2 (5 bases). The germline V gene has CDR1 SEHNR and CDR2 FQNEAQ (reference sequence). The CDR3 has 15 amino acids. V lost 1 base, J lost 6 bases, and 12 bases lay in between. The chain's CDR3 is CASSLGLEASGELFF. The CDR3 coding sequence is TGTGCCAGCAGCTTAGGCCTGGAGGCCTCCGGGGAGCTGTTTTTT.

This clonotype appeared many times. The rearrangement joins TRBV28 to TRBJ1-5; 10 nucleotides align to TRBD1. With 4 bases clipped from V and 5 bases from J, the junction kept 2 bases outside the gene matches. There are 14 residues in the CDR3. In germline, CDR1 is MDHEN, CDR2 SYDVKM. This chain's CDR3 is CASSSDRGDQPQHF. The CDR3 nucleotides are TGTGCCAGCAGTTCGGACAGGGGGGATCAGCCCCAGCATTTT.

The CDR3 loop reads CASSLPLLEAVNTEAFF. CDR3 DNA sequence: TGTGCCAGCAGTTTACCTCTTCTCGAGGCTGTGAACACTGAAGCTTTCTTT. This chain uses TRBV27 with TRBJ1-1, with D hard to call. V lost 2 bases and J 0 bases, leaving 16 bases between the germline ends. CDR3 length equals 17 residues. Germline V CDR1 and CDR2: MNHEY, SMNVEV (reference sequence).

The V and J genes are TRBV20-1 and TRBJ2-5; D not certain. The CDR3 extends over 14 amino acids. V lost 0 bases and J 1 base, leaving 9 bases between the germline ends. Germline CDR1 and CDR2: DFQATT and SNEGSKA (reference sequence). The CDR3 DNA reads as TGCAGTGCTAGAGACAGGATTACCCAAGAGACCCAGTACTTC. Its protein is CSARDRITQETQYF.

This chain uses TRBV27 with TRBJ2-7; D possibly corresponds to TRBD2 (5 bases). This CDR3 has 14 residues. Trimming stripped 3 bases from V and 3 bases from J, with 12 bases between. The germline CDR1 and CDR2 sequences are MNHEY and SMNVEV (reference sequence). CDR3 amino acids: CASSLVGVNYEQYF. The CDR3 nucleotides read TGTGCCAGCAGTTTGGTGGGAGTTAACTACGAGCAGTACTTC.

Turning to this clonotype: The junction and the germline gene differ at one end; a read error may be behind it. J is TRBJ1-5 and V is TRBV6-1, with unresolved D. The CDR3 consists of 12 residues. CDR1 MNHNS and CDR2 SASEGT come from the germline V gene. The CDR3, as DNA: TGTGCCAGCGGTGATGGAGGTCAGCCCCAGCATTTT. This gives the protein CASGDGGQPQHF.

The rearrangement uses TRBV12-3 or TRBV12-4 and TRBJ2-7; D call uncertain. The V gene lost 4 bases and the J gene lost 10 bases, with 14 bases spanning the gap. CDR3 length: 12 amino acids. CDR3 coding DNA: TGTGCCAGCAGTTCCCATCCCCTCCAACAGTACTTC. It codes for CASSSHPLQQYF.

The V call is TRBV5-1, the J call TRBJ1-1, with 7 bases aligning to TRBD1. Germline V gives CDR1 SGHRS, CDR2 YFSETQ. The CDR3 has 15 residues. V gave up 0 bases and J gave up 1 base; unmatched junction bases: 3. CDR3 bases: TGCGCCAGCAGCTTGGGAGGGGGCCCGAACACTGAAGCTTTCTTT. Its translation is CASSLGGGPNTEAFF.

Ten or more counts support this clonotype. This chain connects TRBV6-5 to TRBJ1-1, with 8 bases aligning to TRBD1. J lost 4 bases, V lost 3 bases, and 7 bases had no gene match. Per germline, CDR1 MNHEY and CDR2 SVGAGI. The CDR3 has 15 residues. CDR3 sequence (DNA): TGTGCCAGCAGTTATGTTGAAACAGGGGGCACTGAAGCTTTCTTT. Its protein is CASSYVETGGTEAFF.

V usage is TRBV6-1 and J usage is TRBJ2-7; 11 bases line up with TRBD2. Germline loops: CDR1 MNHNS, CDR2 SASEGT. The CDR3 extends over 16 amino acids. J gave up 3 bases and V 6 bases, and 10 bases lay outside the gene matches. The CDR3 protein is CASRSPGLADYYEQYF. The CDR3 DNA reads as TGTGCCAGCAGGAGCCCGGGACTAGCGGATTACTACGAGCAGTACTTC.

This clonotype was seen a single time. V usage is TRBV30 and J usage is TRBJ1-5; 8 bases fit TRBD1. V was clipped by 2 bases and J by 5 bases; unmatched bases: 5. From germline, CDR1 is GTSNPN and CDR2 SVGIG (reference sequence). The CDR3 is 14 residues long. The CDR3 nucleotides are TGTGCCTGGAGTAGGGACAGGAGGGATCAGCCCCAGCATTTT. As protein: CAWSRDRRDQPQHF.

There are many counts of this clonotype. The chain joins TRBV19 to TRBJ1-2; no reliable D call. Germline CDR1 is LNHDA and CDR2 is SQIVND (reference sequence). There are 15 residues in the CDR3. V was shortened by 6 bases and J by 5 bases, with 19 bases between the two germline ends. Written as DNA, the CDR3 is TGTGCCAGTAGCCCGAACGGCAGTGGTGGGTATGGCTACACCTTC. This sequence encodes CASSPNGSGGYGYTF.

This chain joins TRBV2 and TRBJ2-7; D is perhaps TRBD1 or TRBD2 (6 bases each). V was shortened by 6 bases and J by 5 bases, with 20 bases between the two germline ends. Germline V lookup: CDR1 SNHLY, CDR2 FYNNEI. The CDR3 extends over 15 amino acids. CDR3 loop: CASRRRDTDLHEQYF. The CDR3 coding sequence is TGTGCCAGCAGACGGCGGGACACGGATCTTCACGAGCAGTACTTC.

V usage is TRBV4-1 and J usage is TRBJ2-3, with TRBD2 matching 12 bases. Trimming at V came to 4 bases and at J to 3 bases, leaving 11 bases not matched to a gene. The CDR3 spans 18 residues. Per germline, CDR1 MGHRA and CDR2 YSYEKL. This CDR3 is CASSPPSGRAGSTDTQYF. The CDR3 DNA reads as TGCGCCAGCAGCCCTCCTAGCGGGAGGGCGGGGAGTACAGATACGCAGTATTTT.

This clonotype has just a few counts. The chain recombines TRBV4-1 with TRBJ2-5; D is possibly TRBD1 or TRBD2 (6 bases each). Germline V gene lookup returns CDR1 MGHRA and CDR2 YSYEKL. This CDR3 is 15 amino acids long. V was pared by 3 bases and J by 1 base, with 12 bases between. The CDR3 sequence is CASSHRGGTQETQYF. DNA of the CDR3: TGCGCCAGCAGCCACAGGGGCGGGACCCAAGAGACCCAGTACTTC.

This clonotype was observed many times. This rearrangement joins TRBV2 to TRBJ2-7; 8 nucleotides line up with TRBD1. CDR3 size: 15 residues. J was trimmed by 2 bases and V by 8 bases; bases with no gene match: 11. Germline lookup yields CDR1 SNHLY and CDR2 FYNNEI. The CDR3 sequence is CASSPQGAITYEQYF. CDR3 DNA: TGTGCCAGCTCCCCCCAGGGGGCTATAACCTACGAGCAGTACTTC.